These 15 T cell receptor beta chains were all obtained from the same sample, sequenced in a study of cytomegalovirus exposure and HLA in healthy donors. Primers included in the PCR were 60 Vbeta and 13 Jbeta primers. Assay: immunoSEQ multiplex PCR; the TCRdb copy retains only in-frame clones and omits some. The table lists about 160,000 clones, 70% to 80% of them singletons. Sequenced: PBMCs. Every receptor here comes from a man aged 25 to 40 in good health and CMV-seronegative.

This clone occurred a few times. One end of the junction does not line up with germline, which may come from a read error. The chain is built from TRBV7-9 and TRBJ2-7; 11 positions agree with TRBD2. Germline lookup yields CDR1 SEHNR and CDR2 FQNEAQ (reference sequence). This CDR3 is 16 amino acids long. DNA for the CDR3: TGTTCCAGCAGCAATAGCGGGAGGGCCACCTCCTACGAGCAGTACTTC. Its protein product is CSSSNSGRATSYEQYF. Drawing the rest from reference TRBV7-9 and TRBJ2-7, the complete variable domain is DTGVSQNPRHKITKRGQNVTFRCDPISEHNRLYWYRQTLGQGPEFLTYFQNEAQLEKSRLLSDRFSAERPKGSFSTLEIQRTEQGDSAMYLCSSSNSGRATSYEQYFGPGTRLTVT.

This clone was detected a few times. The chain uses TRBV29-1 and TRBJ2-3; 14 bases fit TRBD2. Trimming cost V 7 bases and J 5 bases; bases outside gene matches: 5. Per germline, CDR1 SQVTM and CDR2 ANQGSEA. CDR3 length: 14 residues. CDR3 protein: CSARTSGGQDTQYF. CDR3 DNA sequence: TGCAGCGCTCGGACTAGCGGGGGGCAAGATACGCAGTATTTT.

The V and J genes are TRBV7-9 and TRBJ2-3; TRBD2 might be the D (5 bases). The germline V gene has CDR1 SEHNR and CDR2 FQNEAQ (reference sequence). The CDR3 totals 14 residues. V lost 3 bases to trimming and J lost 0 bases, with 7 bases between them. The CDR3 DNA sequence: TGTGCCAGCAGCTTGTGGGAGAGCACAGATACGCAGTATTTT. As protein: CASSLWESTDTQYF.

This clone was counted a single time. This chain joins TRBV18 and TRBJ2-1; TRBD1 matches 7 bases. This CDR3 spans 13 amino acids. The V segment lost 2 bases and the J segment 8 bases; nucleotides outside the gene matches: 3. Germline assignment: CDR1 KGHSH and CDR2 LQKENI. CDR3: CASSPGQDYEQFF. CDR3 nucleotides: TGTGCCAGCTCACCAGGACAGGACTATGAGCAGTTCTTC.

The gene calls are TRBV5-1 and TRBJ2-2; D is possibly TRBD2 (6 bases). Trimming removed 0 bases from V and 5 bases from J, with 11 bases in between. Looked up from germline, CDR1 is SGHRS and CDR2 is YFSETQ. This CDR3 has 15 amino acids. The CDR3 sequence is CASSLVRDLTGELFF. CDR3 in DNA: TGCGCCAGCAGCTTGGTGCGGGACCTAACCGGGGAGCTGTTTTTT.

This sequence joins TRBV2 and TRBJ1-1; D might be TRBD1 (5 bases). V lost 4 bases to trimming and J lost 1 base, with 10 bases between them. Germline V gene lookup returns CDR1 SNHLY and CDR2 FYNNEI. This CDR3 is 14 amino acids long. The CDR3 region has the DNA TGTGCCAGCAGTGTGACCGGACAGAACACTGAAGCTTTCTTT. It is translated as CASSVTGQNTEAFF. Drawing the rest from reference TRBV2 and TRBJ1-1, the complete variable domain is EPEVTQTPSHQVTQMGQEVILRCVPISNHLYFYWYRQILGQKVEFLVSFYNNEISEKSEIFDDQFSVERPDGSNFTLKIRSTKLEDSAMYFCASSVTGQNTEAFFGQGTRLTVV.

The chain uses TRBV9 and TRBJ1-3; D gene ambiguous. The CDR3 length is 13 residues. Trimming took off 0 bases at V and 4 bases at J, with 5 bases between the two ends. The germline V gene has CDR1 SGDLS and CDR2 YYNGEE. CDR3 amino acids: CASSVGQGNTIYF. CDR3 sequence (DNA): TGTGCCAGCAGCGTAGGGCAGGGAAACACCATATATTTT.

The genes are TRBV6-6 and TRBJ1-3; D unresolved. The CDR3 runs to 13 residues. Between the trimmed V and J ends, which lost 8 bases and 3 bases, there was a span of 11 bases. In germline, CDR1 is MNHNY, CDR2 SVGAGI (reference sequence). Here the CDR3 reads CASFEANGNTIYF. DNA for the CDR3: TGTGCCAGCTTCGAGGCTAATGGAAACACCATATATTTT.

The chain recombines TRBV6-5 with TRBJ1-2; a weak D match, TRBD1 (6 bases). V lost 2 bases, J lost 6 bases, and 19 bases lay in between. There are 16 residues in the CDR3. Germline V lookup: CDR1 MNHEY, CDR2 SVGAGI. The DNA of the CDR3 is TGTGCCAGCAGTTACGGGTTGGGGGTGGGGGCAAATGGCTACACCTTC. This translates into CASSYGLGVGANGYTF.

V is TRBV9 and J is TRBJ1-5; maybe TRBD1 (5 bases). This CDR3 spans 16 amino acids. Germline V gene lookup returns CDR1 SGDLS and CDR2 YYNGEE. V dropped 3 bases and J dropped 6 bases, with 19 bases sitting between them. This chain's CDR3 is CASSARAGDASQPQHF. The CDR3 region has the DNA TGTGCCAGCAGCGCCCGGGCGGGGGATGCGAGTCAGCCCCAGCATTTT.

The chain recombines TRBV21-1 with TRBJ2-2; the listed D gene, TRBD2, was not tested against the DNA. TRBV21-1 is a documented pseudogene. The CDR3 totals 16 residues. CDR3 DNA: TGTGCCAGAAGTAGTAGCGGGGGAGCGAACACCGGGGAGCTGTTTTTT. This translates into CARSSSGGANTGELFF.

The rearrangement links TRBV4-1 to TRBJ2-1, with 10 bases fitting TRBD1. The germline gives CDR1 MGHRA, CDR2 YSYEKL. CDR3 length: 17 amino acids. J gave up 3 bases and V 4 bases, and 9 bases lay outside the gene matches. The CDR3 DNA sequence: TGCGCCAGCAGCCCAGGACCCGACAGGGGGCTCTACAATGAGCAGTTCTTC. As protein: CASSPGPDRGLYNEQFF.

The chain employs TRBV19 and TRBJ2-2; 12 bases fit TRBD2. V shed 5 bases, J shed 0 bases, and the junction held 10 bases outside the gene matches. Germline CDR1 and CDR2: LNHDA and SQIVND (reference sequence). CDR3 length: 19 amino acids. The CDR3 reads CASSPPSGRAAANTGELFF. CDR3 nucleotides: TGTGCCAGTAGTCCTCCTAGCGGGAGGGCCGCGGCGAACACCGGGGAGCTGTTTTTT. Variable domain in full (rest from reference TRBV19 and TRBJ2-2): DGGITQSPKYLFRKEGQNVTLSCEQNLNHDAMYWYRQDPGQGLRLIYYSQIVNDFQKGDIAEGYSVSREKKESFPLTVTSAQKNPTAFYLCASSPPSGRAAANTGELFFGEGSRLTVL.

This clone was counted a single time. J is TRBJ2-1 and V is TRBV15; perhaps TRBD2 as D (6 bases). V dropped 0 bases and J dropped 3 bases, with 12 bases sitting between them. The CDR3 extends over 16 amino acids. Germline-derived CDR1 and CDR2 are LNHNV and YYDKDF (reference sequence). CDR3 nucleotides: TGTGCCACCAGCAGAGAGGGCGGGGCCTTCTACAATGAGCAGTTCTTC. This gives the protein CATSREGGAFYNEQFF. Variable domain in full (rest from reference TRBV15 and TRBJ2-1): DAMVIQNPRYQVTQFGKPVTLSCSQTLNHNVMYWYQQKSSQAPKLLFHYYDKDFNNEADTPDNFQSRRPNTSFCFLDIRSPGLGDTAMYLCATSREGGAFYNEQFFGPGTRLTVL.

The CDR3 reads CASSKGTSGEYTGELFF. The DNA for the CDR3 is TGCGCCAGCAGCAAAGGGACTAGCGGGGAGTACACCGGGGAGCTGTTTTTT. The chain employs TRBV5-1 and TRBJ2-2; TRBD2 matches at 13 bases. This CDR3 is 17 amino acids long. Germline values: CDR1 SGHRS, CDR2 YFSETQ. Trimming removed 4 bases from V and 3 bases from J; junction bases left unmatched: 6.